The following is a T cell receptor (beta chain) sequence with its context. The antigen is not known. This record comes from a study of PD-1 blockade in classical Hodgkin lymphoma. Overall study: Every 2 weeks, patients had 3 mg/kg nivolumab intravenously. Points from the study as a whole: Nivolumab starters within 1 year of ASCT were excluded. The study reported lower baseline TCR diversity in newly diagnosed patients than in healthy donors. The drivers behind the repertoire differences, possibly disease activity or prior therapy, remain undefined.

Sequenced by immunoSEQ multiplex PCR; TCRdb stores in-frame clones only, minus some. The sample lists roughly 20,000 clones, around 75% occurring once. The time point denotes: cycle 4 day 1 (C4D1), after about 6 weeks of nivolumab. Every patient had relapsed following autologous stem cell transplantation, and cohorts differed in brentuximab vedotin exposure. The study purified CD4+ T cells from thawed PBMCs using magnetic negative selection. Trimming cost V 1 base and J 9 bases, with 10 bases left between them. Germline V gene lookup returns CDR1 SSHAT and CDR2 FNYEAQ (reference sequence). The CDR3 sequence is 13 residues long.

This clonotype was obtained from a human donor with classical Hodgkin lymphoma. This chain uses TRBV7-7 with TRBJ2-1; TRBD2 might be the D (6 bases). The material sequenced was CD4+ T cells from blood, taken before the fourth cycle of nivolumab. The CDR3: CASSLEGRGEQFF. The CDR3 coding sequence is TGTGCCAGCAGCTTAGAGGGGCGGGGTGAGCAGTTCTTC.